This T cell receptor (beta chain) is drawn from a study of beta chain features in type 1 diabetes. This clone was seen only a few times. Of the isolated RNA, all was reverse transcribed, and so the sequenced material was expressed TCRB transcripts. Using immunoSEQ multiplex PCR, the repertoire was profiled, and TCRdb retains in-frame clones only, with some absent. The sample holds about 470,000 clones, 30% seen once. The ends lost 3 bases at V and 6 bases at J; junction bases unmatched: 5. The CDR3 has 14 residues. Germline V lookup: CDR1 SGHTA, CDR2 FQGNSA. This chain uses TRBV7-2 with TRBJ2-1, with 7 nucleotides matching TRBD2. This receptor was identified in a man between 18 and 29 years old in good health. Source material: naive CD4+ T cells from blood. CDR3 DNA: TGTGCCAGCAGCTTTATCGCGGGAGTCAATGAGCAGTTCTTC. Translated: CASSFIAGVNEQFF.